This T cell receptor (beta chain) was recovered during a study of response to subunit inactivated influenza vaccine. One entry per CDR3 protein results from TCRdb running MiXCR on the RT-PCR reads. The table has more than 700,000 distinct CDR3 sequences, about 20% seen once. Material: PBMCs from blood, obtained about 5 days after vaccination. This sequence was found in a man aged 50-60 years who received an inactivated influenza vaccine.

The CDR3 loop reads CASSQDSGSGSYNEQFF. Written as DNA, the CDR3 is TGTGCCAGCAGCCAGGATAGCGGGAGTGGATCCTACAATGAGCAGTTCTTC. The rearrangement links TRBV4-2 to TRBJ2-1; TRBD2 matches 9 bases. CDR1 is LGHNA, CDR2 YNFKEQ, per germline. V dropped 3 bases and J dropped 1; count of bases not matched to a gene: 7. The CDR3 has 17 residues.